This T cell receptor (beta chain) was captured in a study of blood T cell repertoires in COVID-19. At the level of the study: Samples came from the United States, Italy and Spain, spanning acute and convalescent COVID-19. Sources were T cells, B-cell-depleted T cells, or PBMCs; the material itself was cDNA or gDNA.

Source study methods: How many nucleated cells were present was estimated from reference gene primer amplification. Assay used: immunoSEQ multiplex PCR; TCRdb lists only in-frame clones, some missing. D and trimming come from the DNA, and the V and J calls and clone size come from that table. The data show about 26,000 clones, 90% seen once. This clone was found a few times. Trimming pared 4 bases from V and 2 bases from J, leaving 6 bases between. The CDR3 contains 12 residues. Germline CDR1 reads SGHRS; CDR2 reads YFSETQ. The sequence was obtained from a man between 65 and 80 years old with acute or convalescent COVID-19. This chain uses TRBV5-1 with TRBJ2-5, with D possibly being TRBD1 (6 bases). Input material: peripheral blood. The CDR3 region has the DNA TGCGCCAGCAGCGACAGGCAAGAGACCCAGTACTTC. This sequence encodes CASSDRQETQYF.